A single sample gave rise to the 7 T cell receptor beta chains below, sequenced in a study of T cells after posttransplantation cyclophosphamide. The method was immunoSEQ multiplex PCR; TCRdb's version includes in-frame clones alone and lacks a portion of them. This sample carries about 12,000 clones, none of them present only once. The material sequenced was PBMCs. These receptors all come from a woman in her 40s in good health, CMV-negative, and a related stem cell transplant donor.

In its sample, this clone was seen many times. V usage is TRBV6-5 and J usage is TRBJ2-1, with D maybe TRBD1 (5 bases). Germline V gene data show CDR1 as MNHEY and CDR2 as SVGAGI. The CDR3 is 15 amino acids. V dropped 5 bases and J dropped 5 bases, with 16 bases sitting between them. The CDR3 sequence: CASSLFQGSNNEQFF. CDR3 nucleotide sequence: TGTGCCAGCAGTCTCTTCCAGGGAAGCAACAATGAGCAGTTCTTC.

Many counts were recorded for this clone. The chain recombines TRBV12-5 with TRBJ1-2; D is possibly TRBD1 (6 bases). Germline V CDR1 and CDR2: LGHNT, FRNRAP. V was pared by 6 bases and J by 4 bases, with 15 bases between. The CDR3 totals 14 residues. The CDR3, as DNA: TGTGCTAGTGGCCCCCTCAGGGGCGGCTATGGCTACACCTTC. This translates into CASGPLRGGYGYTF.

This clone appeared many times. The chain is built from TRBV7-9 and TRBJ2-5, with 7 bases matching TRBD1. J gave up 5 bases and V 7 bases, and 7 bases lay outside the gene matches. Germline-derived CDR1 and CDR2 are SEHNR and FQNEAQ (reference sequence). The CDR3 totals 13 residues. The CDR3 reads CASNTGQKETQYF. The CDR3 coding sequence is TGTGCCAGCAACACGGGACAGAAGGAGACCCAGTACTTC.

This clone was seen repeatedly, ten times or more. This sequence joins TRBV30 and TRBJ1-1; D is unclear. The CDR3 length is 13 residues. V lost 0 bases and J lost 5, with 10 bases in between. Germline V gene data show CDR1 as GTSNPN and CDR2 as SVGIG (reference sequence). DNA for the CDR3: TGTGCCTGGAGTGTAGCCCGAGAAACTGAAGCTTTCTTT. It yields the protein CAWSVARETEAFF.

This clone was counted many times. The CDR3 region is CASTLGDINTGELFF. The CDR3 DNA follows: TGTGCCAGCACCTTGGGGGACATCAACACCGGGGAGCTGTTTTTT. The chain uses TRBV7-9 and TRBJ2-2; TRBD1 might be the D (6 bases). Germline CDR1 is SEHNR and CDR2 is FQNEAQ (reference sequence). V shed 7 bases and J shed 2 bases, with 14 bases lying between them. The length of the CDR3 is 15 residues.

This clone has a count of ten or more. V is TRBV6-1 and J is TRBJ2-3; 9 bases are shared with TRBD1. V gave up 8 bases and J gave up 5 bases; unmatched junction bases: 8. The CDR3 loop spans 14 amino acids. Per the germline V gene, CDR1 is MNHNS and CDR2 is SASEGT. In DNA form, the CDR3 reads TGTGCCAGCCGAACAGGGGGCCCGGGAGATACGCAGTATTTT. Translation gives CASRTGGPGDTQYF.

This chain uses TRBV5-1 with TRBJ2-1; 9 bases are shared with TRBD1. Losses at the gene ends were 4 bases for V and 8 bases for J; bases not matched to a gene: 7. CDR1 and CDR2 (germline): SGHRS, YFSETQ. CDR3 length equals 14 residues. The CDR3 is CASSRDRARDEQFF. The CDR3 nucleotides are TGCGCCAGCAGCAGGGACAGGGCAAGGGATGAGCAGTTCTTC.